What follows are 21 T cell receptor beta chains derived from one specimen sequenced in a study of blood T cell repertoires in COVID-19 (dated by TCRdb to the early 2020s). The library relied on the immunoSEQ multiplex PCR assay. Not all clones reach the TCRdb copy of this immuneACCESS table, which keeps in-frame sequences only. Checked studies attribute under half of the gap to unresolved V genes and leave the rest unexplained. For this sample there are 330,000 or so clones; about 92% appear just once. The ten most abundant clones make up about 18% of the sample. Material: PBMCs or T cells enriched from blood (not recorded which). Receptors originate from a woman aged 25 to 39 who had recovered from COVID-19.

CDR3 residues: CASSPRASGSVETQYF. CDR3 sequence (DNA): TGTGCCAGCAGCCCCAGGGCTAGCGGGAGTGTAGAGACCCAGTACTTC. The chain uses TRBV9 and TRBJ2-5, with TRBD2 matching over 10 bases. The CDR3 is 16 residues long. Germline V gene data show CDR1 as SGDLS and CDR2 as YYNGEE. V lost 4 bases and J lost 4; bases outside the gene matches: 10.

The chain links TRBV7-8 to TRBJ1-1; 9 bases map to TRBD1. CDR3 length: 15 amino acids. The V segment lost 3 bases and the J segment 7 bases; nucleotides outside the gene matches: 9. In germline, CDR1 is SGHVS, CDR2 FQNEAQ. As DNA, the CDR3 is TGTGCCAGCAGCTTGATCGGCTCGGGACAGGGTGAAGCTTTCTTT. Residues: CASSLIGSGQGEAFF. Full variable domain (missing parts from reference TRBV7-8 and TRBJ1-1): GAGVSQSPRYKVAKRGQDVALRCDPISGHVSLFWYQQALGQGPEFLTYFQNEAQLDKSGLPSDRFFAERPEGSVSTLKIQRTQQEDSAVYLCASSLIGSGQGEAFFGQGTRLTVV.

This clone was observed a few times. The J gene is TRBJ1-1, the V gene TRBV6-2 or TRBV6-3, with D possibly being TRBD1 (5 bases). The V end lost 2 bases, the J end lost 6 bases, and 10 bases lay between the germline ends. The CDR3 is 13 amino acids. Germline V gene data show CDR1 as MNHEY and CDR2 as SVGEGT. Written as DNA, the CDR3 is TGTGCCAGCAGTTACACACGGGGGGCTGAAGCTTTCTTT. Translated: CASSYTRGAEAFF.

The V gene is TRBV2, the J gene TRBJ1-2; D perhaps matches TRBD1 (6 bases). With 5 bases removed from V and 4 bases from J, the gap between germline ends came to 11 bases. Germline loops: CDR1 SNHLY, CDR2 FYNNEI. The CDR3 is made up of 13 amino acids. CDR3 nucleotides: TGTGCCAGCAGTAAGGGGGTAGGCTATGGCTACACCTTC. Its translation is CASSKGVGYGYTF.

V is TRBV7-9 and J is TRBJ2-5; 9 bases fit TRBD1. Germline values: CDR1 SEHNR, CDR2 FQNEAQ (reference sequence). V lost 5 bases and J lost 1; bases outside the gene matches: 8. The length of the CDR3 is 16 residues. The CDR3 region has the DNA TGTGCCAGCAGCCCTCCGGGACAGGGAGCCCAAGAGACCCAGTACTTC. It encodes CASSPPGQGAQETQYF.

The sample holds one count of this clone. CDR3 DNA: TGTGCCTGGAGTTCTCCCGGGACAGGGCTTAATTCACCCCTCCACTTT. Its translation: CAWSSPGTGLNSPLHF. V gene TRBV30 combines with J gene TRBJ1-6, with 9 bases lining up with TRBD1. Looked up from germline, CDR1 is GTSNPN and CDR2 is SVGIG (reference sequence). The CDR3 sequence is 16 residues long. With 2 bases clipped from V and 6 bases from J, the junction kept 8 bases outside the gene matches.

The chain uses TRBV2 and TRBJ2-7; 9 bases align to TRBD2. The CDR3 is made up of 14 amino acids. Unmatched junction bases numbered 10, after V lost 7 bases and J lost 6 bases. Germline V CDR1 and CDR2: SNHLY, FYNNEI. CDR3 nucleotide sequence: TGTGCCAGCACTCTGCGGGAGGGCCGCGGCGAGCAGTACTTC. This gives the protein CASTLREGRGEQYF. Based on the CDR3 plus reference TRBV2 and TRBJ2-7, the full variable domain is EPEVTQTPSHQVTQMGQEVILRCVPISNHLYFYWYRQILGQKVEFLVSFYNNEISEKSEIFDDQFSVERPDGSNFTLKIRSTKLEDSAMYFCASTLREGRGEQYFGPGTRLTVT.

In its sample, this clone was seen a few times. The J gene is TRBJ1-1, the V gene TRBV19; D possibly corresponds to TRBD1 (6 bases). CDR3 length equals 13 residues. CDR1 and CDR2 (germline): LNHDA, SQIVND (reference sequence). The V and J ends lost 8 bases and 4 bases respectively, with 14 bases between them. The CDR3 DNA sequence: TGTGCCAGTCGACCGCGGGGGGCCACTGAAGCTTTCTTT. Translating gives CASRPRGATEAFF. Full variable domain (outside the CDR3, taken from reference TRBV19 and TRBJ1-1): DGGITQSPKYLFRKEGQNVTLSCEQNLNHDAMYWYRQDPGQGLRLIYYSQIVNDFQKGDIAEGYSVSREKKESFPLTVTSAQKNPTAFYLCASRPRGATEAFFGQGTRLTVV.

The table lists this clone with a few counts. The chain joins TRBV5-4 to TRBJ2-1; 13 bases fit TRBD2. This CDR3 has 16 amino acids. Germline loops: CDR1 SGHNT, CDR2 YYREEE (reference sequence). Trimming took 4 bases from V and 6 from J; bases not matched to a gene: 7. For the CDR3, the DNA is TGTGCCAGCAGCCTCCCAACTAGCGGGAGGGCCAATGAGCAGTTCTTC. Translated: CASSLPTSGRANEQFF.

This clone showed up just a few times. The chain carries TRBV5-4 and TRBJ2-2, with 11 bases lining up with TRBD2. This CDR3 spans 15 amino acids. J was trimmed by 7 bases and V by 6 bases; bases with no gene match: 8. In germline, CDR1 is SGHNT, CDR2 YYREEE (reference sequence). The DNA of the CDR3 is TGTGCCAGCACCAAACTAGCGGGAGAGAACGGGGAGCTGTTTTTT. Translation: CASTKLAGENGELFF. The variable domain in full, with the rest retrieved from reference TRBV5-4 and TRBJ2-2, is ETGVTQSPTHLIKTRGQQVTLRCSSQSGHNTVSWYQQALGQGPQFIFQYYREEENGRGNFPPRFSGLQFPNYSSELNVNALELDDSALYLCASTKLAGENGELFFGEGSRLTVL.

V is TRBV5-1 and J is TRBJ2-7; 13 bases align to TRBD2. Germline V lookup: CDR1 SGHRS, CDR2 YFSETQ. Trimming cost V 0 bases and J 2 bases; bases outside gene matches: 5. The CDR3 runs 17 residues. This chain's CDR3 is CASSLGGTSGAPYEQYF. CDR3 bases: TGCGCCAGCAGCTTGGGGGGGACTAGCGGGGCCCCCTACGAGCAGTACTTC.

This sequence joins TRBV28 and TRBJ2-5; D unresolved. V was shortened by 9 bases and J by 2 bases, with 16 bases between the two germline ends. Germline assignment: CDR1 MDHEN and CDR2 SYDVKM. There are 14 residues in the CDR3. This chain's CDR3 is CASTLSITQETQYF. In DNA form, the CDR3 reads TGTGCCAGTACACTATCCATAACACAAGAGACCCAGTACTTC.

V and J are TRBV4-1 and TRBJ1-1, with unresolved D. This CDR3 region has 13 residues. Per germline, CDR1 MGHRA and CDR2 YSYEKL. With 2 bases removed from V and 2 bases from J, the gap between germline ends came to 6 bases. CDR3 in amino acids: CASSQFPNTEAFF. The CDR3 DNA sequence: TGCGCCAGCAGCCAATTCCCAAACACTGAAGCTTTCTTT.

The V and J genes are TRBV6-2 or TRBV6-3 and TRBJ2-5, with D possibly being TRBD1 (5 bases). This CDR3 is built from 13 residues. Germline V gene data show CDR1 as MNHEY and CDR2 as SVGEGT. Trimming removed 4 bases at V and 3 bases at J, with 9 bases between. The CDR3 loop reads CASSFSREETQYF. The DNA of the CDR3 is TGTGCCAGCAGTTTTAGCAGGGAAGAGACCCAGTACTTC.

The chain is built from TRBV19 and TRBJ1-6; D not certain. The ends were cut back, 5 bases at V and 3 bases at J, with 8 bases in the middle. This CDR3 is built from 14 residues. Germline CDR1 LNHDA, CDR2 SQIVND (reference sequence). The CDR3 DNA reads TGTGCCAGTAGTCTGGGCAGCTATAATTCACCCCTCCACTTT. It specifies CASSLGSYNSPLHF. The whole variable domain, filled in from reference TRBV19 and TRBJ1-6, reads DGGITQSPKYLFRKEGQNVTLSCEQNLNHDAMYWYRQDPGQGLRLIYYSQIVNDFQKGDIAEGYSVSREKKESFPLTVTSAQKNPTAFYLCASSLGSYNSPLHFGNGTRLTVT.

This chain links TRBV7-8 with TRBJ1-6; 9 nucleotides match TRBD1. Looked up from germline, CDR1 is SGHVS and CDR2 is FQNEAQ. J was trimmed by 3 bases and V by 5 bases; bases with no gene match: 5. The CDR3 has 16 amino acids. Here the CDR3 DNA reads TGTGCCAGCAGCGCGATGACAGGGGGCTATAATTCACCCCTCCACTTT. Protein: CASSAMTGGYNSPLHF.

The rearrangement uses TRBV4-3 and TRBJ2-1; D is unclear. There are 15 residues in the CDR3. In germline, CDR1 is LGHNA, CDR2 YSLEER. Trimming cost V 6 bases and J 8 bases, with 20 bases left between them. The CDR3 here is CASRPSVLLGHEQFF. CDR3 coding DNA: TGCGCCAGCAGACCTTCAGTGCTACTGGGCCATGAGCAGTTCTTC.

The chain joins TRBV19 to TRBJ1-2; 8 bases are shared with TRBD1. Trimming removed 5 bases from V and 4 bases from J; junction bases left unmatched: 9. CDR1 and CDR2 (germline): LNHDA, SQIVND (reference sequence). This CDR3 is 15 amino acids long. The CDR3 nucleotides are TGTGCCAGTAGTGAGGGACAGGAACCACCCTATGGCTACACCTTC. Translated: CASSEGQEPPYGYTF.

This rearrangement joins TRBV29-1 to TRBJ1-5; 8 bases are a match to TRBD1. The V gene's germline CDR1 is SQVTM and CDR2 ANQGSEA. Trimming at V came to 4 bases and at J to 7 bases, leaving 9 bases not matched to a gene. The CDR3 runs to 14 residues. Written as DNA, the CDR3 is TGCAGCGTTGGATGGGACAGGTTGGACCAGCCCCAGCATTTT. Translating it yields CSVGWDRLDQPQHF.

V is TRBV28 and J is TRBJ2-1, with TRBD2 matching 10 bases. Germline CDR1 MDHEN, CDR2 SYDVKM. The length of the CDR3 is 16 residues. Unmatched junction bases numbered 13, after V lost 7 bases and J lost 7 bases. CDR3 DNA sequence: TGTGCCAGCACCCCCGACAGGGCTAGCGGGAGTAATGAGCAGTTCTTC. Residues: CASTPDRASGSNEQFF.

This chain connects TRBV12-3 or TRBV12-4 to TRBJ1-1, with D possibly being TRBD1 (5 bases). V lost 1 base and J lost 8, with 8 bases in between. The CDR3 has 12 residues. CDR3 DNA: TGTGCCAGCAGTTTAGTGGCAGGGGAAGCTTTCTTT. Amino acids: CASSLVAGEAFF.